This record looks at one T cell receptor (beta chain) sequence and its context. The source of the sample is a study of blood T cell repertoires in COVID-19. Study in general: Samples came from the United States, Italy and Spain, spanning acute and convalescent COVID-19.

Authors' processing steps: Reference gene primers were amplified, and this amplification served to estimate nucleated cell counts. Assay: immunoSEQ multiplex PCR; the TCRdb copy retains only in-frame clones and omits some. The V and J calls and clone size come from that table; D and trimming were worked out from the DNA. The sample contains 35,000 to 40,000 clones, roughly 87% of which appear only once. Per the germline V gene, CDR1 is SGHTS and CDR2 is YDEGEE. Trimming shortened V by 0 bases and J by 2 bases, and 9 bases separated the two germline ends. CDR3 length: 14 amino acids. Sequences were obtained from peripheral blood. The sequence derives from a human donor in a cohort sampled during active COVID-19. The rearrangement uses TRBV5-8 and TRBJ2-7; D gene unclear. The chain's CDR3 is CASSLEQLPYEQYF. The CDR3, as DNA: TGTGCCAGCAGCTTGGAACAGCTTCCCTACGAGCAGTACTTC.